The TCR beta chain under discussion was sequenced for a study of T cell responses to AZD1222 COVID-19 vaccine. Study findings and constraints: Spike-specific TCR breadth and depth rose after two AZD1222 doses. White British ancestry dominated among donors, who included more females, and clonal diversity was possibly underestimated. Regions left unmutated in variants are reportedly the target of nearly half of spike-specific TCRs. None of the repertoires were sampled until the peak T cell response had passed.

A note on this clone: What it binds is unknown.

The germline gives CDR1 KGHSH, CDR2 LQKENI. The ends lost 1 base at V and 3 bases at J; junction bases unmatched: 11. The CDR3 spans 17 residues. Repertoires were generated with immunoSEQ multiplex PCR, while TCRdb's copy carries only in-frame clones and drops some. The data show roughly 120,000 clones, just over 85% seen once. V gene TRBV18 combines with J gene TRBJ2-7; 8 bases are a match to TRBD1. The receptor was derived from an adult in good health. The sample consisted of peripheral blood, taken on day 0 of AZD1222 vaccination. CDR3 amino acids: CASSPRTDRGLRYEQYF. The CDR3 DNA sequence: TGTGCCAGCTCACCACGGACTGACAGGGGATTACGCTACGAGCAGTACTTC.